The rows below give T cell receptor beta chains drawn from one sample of a study of PD-1 blockade in mismatch repair-deficient tumors. Data came from immunoSEQ multiplex PCR; TCRdb stores just in-frame clones and leaves some out. The data contain some 97,000 clones, 70% to 85% of them singletons. The sequences come from peripheral blood, collected 35 to 37 weeks after starting pembrolizumab. The source of these receptors is an adult with mismatch repair-deficient cancer. CDR3s include the opening cysteine and the closing phenylalanine or tryptophan. Fields, in order: clone size, J gene, D gene, V gene, CDR3 protein, CDR3 DNA. D genes are given only for firm matches. Only some rows state a clone size, as once, few, many or a class for expanded clones.

. | TRBJ1-5 | . | TRBV5-8 | CASPEGSNQPQHF | TGTGCCAGTCCCGAAGGGAGCAATCAGCCCCAGCATTTT
. | TRBJ2-3 | . | TRBV11-2 | CASNGPSTDTQYF | TGTGCCAGCAACGGACCATCCACAGATACGCAGTATTTT
. | TRBJ2-4 | . | TRBV6-1 | CASSFQGAGKNIQYF | TGTGCCAGCAGCTTTCAGGGTGCCGGCAAAAACATTCAGTACTTC
few | TRBJ1-2 | . | TRBV27 | CASSPREPGYGYTF | TGTGCCAGCAGTCCGAGGGAGCCCGGATATGGCTACACCTTC
. | TRBJ1-2 | TRBD1 | TRBV25-1 | CASSEWEGTDQGYTF | TGTGCCAGCAGTGAATGGGAAGGGACAGATCAGGGCTACACCTTC
. | TRBJ1-2 | TRBD1 | TRBV6-5 | CASSSGTGGISGYTF | TGTGCCAGCAGTTCCGGGACAGGGGGAATCTCTGGCTACACCTTC
. | TRBJ2-1 | . | TRBV30 | CAWSIVPVEQFF | TGTGCCTGGAGCATTGTACCTGTTGAGCAGTTCTTC
few | TRBJ2-2 | . | TRBV11-3 | CASSLGSAGELFF | TGTGCCAGCAGCTTAGGGTCGGCGGGGGAGCTGTTTTTT
. | TRBJ1-2 | . | TRBV10-3 | CAISEDRVHTF | TGTGCCATCAGTGAAGACCGGGTCCACACCTTC
. | TRBJ2-5 | . | TRBV5-1 | CASSLAGRGQETQYF | TGCGCCAGCAGCTTGGCCGGCAGAGGCCAAGAGACCCAGTACTTC
. | TRBJ2-5 | TRBD1 | TRBV6-1 | CASSGSPGQGIQETQYF | TGTGCCAGCAGTGGTTCTCCGGGACAGGGCATACAAGAGACCCAGTACTTC
few | TRBJ2-2 | . | TRBV10-3 | CASDSGPTNTGELFF | TGTGCCAGCGATAGCGGACCCACGAACACCGGGGAGCTGTTTTTT
. | TRBJ1-1 | . | TRBV5-1 | CASSLGGVWGSMNTEAFF | TGCGCCAGCAGCTTAGGAGGGGTTTGGGGCAGCATGAACACTGAAGCTTTCTTT
. | TRBJ1-5 | . | TRBV19 | CASTTGQWNQPQHF | TGTGCCAGTACTACGGGACAATGGAATCAGCCCCAGCATTTT
. | TRBJ1-1 | . | TRBV5-1 | CASSYEGGAFF | TGCGCCAGCAGCTACGAAGGGGGAGCTTTCTTT